These 2 T cell receptor beta chains came from one sample sequenced in a study of siplizumab effects on memory and regulatory T cells. Sequencing was performed with immunoSEQ multiplex PCR; in TCRdb, only in-frame clones are kept and a portion is missing. The profile covers about 110,000 clones, with 90% to 95% appearing a single time and approximately 0.73% taken by the ten largest. The sample consisted of Tregs sorted from blood. The receptors originated from a human donor in good health.

A note on this clone: This CDR3 is missing its conserved last phenylalanine or tryptophan, likely due to a read error. The chain recombines TRBV2 with TRBJ1-1, with D possibly being TRBD1 (5 bases). The CDR3 is 11 amino acids. Germline CDR1 is SNHLY and CDR2 is FYNNEI. V lost 6 bases and J 10 bases, leaving 12 bases between the germline ends. The CDR3 bases are TGTGCCAGCAGGGGGGAGATGAGAGCTTTCTTG. This sequence encodes CASRGEMRAFL.

The chain employs TRBV6-5 and TRBJ2-3, with 10 bases that match TRBD2. The V and J ends lost 6 bases and 2 bases, in that order; junction bases with no gene match: 5. CDR3 size: 15 residues. The germline V gene has CDR1 MNHEY and CDR2 SVGAGI. The CDR3 sequence is CASRLAGENTDTQYF. CDR3 in DNA: TGTGCCAGCAGGCTAGCGGGGGAAAACACAGATACGCAGTATTTT.